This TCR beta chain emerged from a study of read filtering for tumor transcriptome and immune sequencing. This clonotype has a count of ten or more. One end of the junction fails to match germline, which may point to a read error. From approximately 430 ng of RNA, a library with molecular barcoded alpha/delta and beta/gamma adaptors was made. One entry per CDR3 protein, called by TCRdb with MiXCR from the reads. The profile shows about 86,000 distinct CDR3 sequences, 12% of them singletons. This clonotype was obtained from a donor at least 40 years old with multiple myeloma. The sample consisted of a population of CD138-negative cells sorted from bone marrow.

The CDR3 protein is CASRPLTGGGPREKRFF. The CDR3 DNA is TGCGCCAGCAGACCTTTGACAGGGGGCGGACCTCGAGAAAAACGGTTTTTT. The gene calls are TRBV4-1 and TRBJ1-4, with TRBD1 matching over 10 bases. Germline CDR1 reads MGHRA; CDR2 reads YSYEKL. This CDR3 is built from 17 residues.